The present T cell receptor (beta chain) was sequenced within a study of blood T cell repertoires in COVID-19. At the level of the study: The study drew acute and convalescent COVID-19 samples from the United States, Italy and Spain. T cells, B-cell-depleted T cells, or PBMCs supplied cDNA or gDNA.

Under the authors' procedure: Amplified reference gene primers provided the basis for estimating nucleated cell counts. Sequencing was performed with immunoSEQ multiplex PCR; in TCRdb, only in-frame clones are kept and a portion is missing. The V and J calls and clone size are taken from that table; D and trimming were inferred from the DNA. The sample has some 93,000 clones, approximately 80% seen once. Material: peripheral blood. This sequence originates from a man aged 65-85 years with acute or convalescent COVID-19.

The CDR3 is CASSFGTGSSNQPQHF. CDR3 nucleotides: TGTGCCAGCAGCTTCGGGACAGGGTCGAGCAATCAGCCCCAGCATTTT. The chain is built from TRBV7-8 and TRBJ1-5, with 9 bases matching TRBD1. This CDR3 is built from 16 residues. V was clipped by 3 bases and J by 1 base; unmatched bases: 4. CDR1 is SGHVS and CDR2 is FQNEAQ in the germline V gene.